These 15 T cell receptor beta chains were sequenced from one sample in a study of OX40 agonist ivuxolimab in advanced cancers. This table comes from immunoSEQ multiplex PCR, and its TCRdb copy is limited to in-frame clones, with some not included. The repertoire holds around 50,000 clones, with more than 70% as singletons. The sequenced sample was CD4+ or CD8+ T cells sorted from blood, obtained in a trial of the OX40 agonist ivuxolimab. These receptors came from an adult with an advanced solid tumor such as melanoma, head and neck, liver or kidney cancer.

The chain uses TRBV21-1 and TRBJ2-3; the table's D call, TRBD1, has no DNA check behind it. TRBV21-1 is termed a pseudogene. The CDR3 consists of 15 residues. CDR3 region: CASSKGTGATDTQYF. The CDR3 nucleotides are TGTGCCAGCAGCAAAGGGACAGGGGCCACAGATACGCAGTATTTT.

V is TRBV29-1 and J is TRBJ1-2; 8 bases align to TRBD1. Germline V gives CDR1 SQVTM, CDR2 ANQGSEA. This CDR3 has 12 amino acids. After removal of 5 bases from V and 2 bases from J, the junction contained 1 base not matched to a gene. The CDR3 DNA is TGCAGCGTTTGGACAGGGAACTATGGCTACACCTTC. This sequence encodes CSVWTGNYGYTF.

This chain links TRBV29-1 with TRBJ2-3; D tentatively fits TRBD1 or TRBD2 (5 bases each). The CDR3 is 14 residues long. The germline CDR1 and CDR2 sequences are SQVTM and ANQGSEA. Deletions cut 0 bases from V and 4 bases from J, with 11 bases between. The CDR3 DNA reads as TGCAGCGTTGAAGAGGGTGGGGGAGCAGATACGCAGTATTTT. This encodes CSVEEGGGADTQYF.

The V call is TRBV2, the J call TRBJ1-5; 10 bases fit TRBD1. V lost 8 bases, J lost 5 bases, and 3 bases stayed unmatched. CDR1 is SNHLY and CDR2 is FYNNEI in the germline V gene. The CDR3 is 13 residues long. The CDR3 is CASAGQGDQPQHF. The CDR3 bases are TGTGCCAGCGCAGGACAGGGGGATCAGCCCCAGCATTTT.

This sequence joins TRBV11-3 and TRBJ1-2; no clear D. The CDR3 runs 12 residues. Trimming took off 4 bases at V and 8 bases at J, with 11 bases between the two ends. Germline V gene lookup returns CDR1 SGHNT and CDR2 YENEEA. CDR3 sequence (DNA): TGTGCCAGCAGCTCCGACCCCGGGGGCTACACCTTC. Amino acid sequence: CASSSDPGGYTF.

The CDR3: CASSLVRQLNTEAFF. The CDR3 DNA is TGTGCCAGCAGCCTGGTGCGGCAGCTGAACACTGAAGCTTTCTTT. The chain uses TRBV5-6 and TRBJ1-1; D not resolved. V was clipped by 4 bases and J by 0 bases, with 13 bases between them. The length of the CDR3 is 15 residues. The V gene's germline CDR1 is SGHDT and CDR2 YYEEEE.

The J gene is TRBJ2-3, the V gene TRBV14; D may be TRBD1 (6 bases). V lost 4 bases, J lost 5 bases, and 13 bases lay in between. Germline CDR1 is SGHDN and CDR2 is FVKESK. The CDR3 consists of 14 residues. In nucleotides, the CDR3 is TGTGCCAGCAGCCCCAGACAGGCCCGAGATACGCAGTATTTT. Amino acid sequence: CASSPRQARDTQYF. Together with reference TRBV14 and TRBJ2-3, the CDR3 gives the full variable domain: EAGVTQFPSHSVIEKGQTVTLRCDPISGHDNLYWYRRVMGKEIKFLLHFVKESKQDESGMPNNRFLAERTGGTYSTLKVQPAELEDSGVYFCASSPRQARDTQYFGPGTRLTVL.

The V and J genes are TRBV10-2 and TRBJ2-2, with 13 bases identical to TRBD2. Germline lookup yields CDR1 WSHSY and CDR2 SAAADI. This CDR3 contains 16 residues. V dropped 6 bases and J dropped 2; count of bases not matched to a gene: 3. The CDR3 DNA reads as TGCGCCAGCAGGCTGGGACTAGCGGGAAACACCGGGGAGCTGTTTTTT. Translation gives CASRLGLAGNTGELFF.

The chain carries TRBV19 and TRBJ1-4; tentatively, D is TRBD1 (6 bases). The V gene lost 7 bases and the J gene lost 4 bases, with 13 bases spanning the gap. The CDR3 totals 14 residues. Germline assignment: CDR1 LNHDA and CDR2 SQIVND (reference sequence). DNA of the CDR3: TGTGCCAGTAAGGTGACAGGCCTTAATGAAAAACTGTTTTTT. Its translation is CASKVTGLNEKLFF.

The chain recombines TRBV7-8 with TRBJ2-3; D remains ambiguous. CDR3 length: 15 amino acids. CDR1 SGHVS and CDR2 FQNEAQ come from the germline V gene. The V and J ends lost 6 bases and 0 bases respectively, with 13 bases between them. The CDR3 DNA is TGTGCCAGCAGAAGCGAGAAGTTTAGCACAGATACGCAGTATTTT. Its protein is CASRSEKFSTDTQYF.

J is TRBJ2-2 and V is TRBV12-5, with a weak D call TRBD1 (6 bases). Germline V gives CDR1 LGHNT, CDR2 FRNRAP. Between the trimmed V and J ends, which lost 9 bases and 0 bases, there was a span of 14 bases. This CDR3 has 15 residues. The CDR3 sequence is CASLSAGANTGELFF. The DNA for the CDR3 is TGTGCTAGCTTGAGTGCAGGGGCGAACACCGGGGAGCTGTTTTTT.

The genes are TRBV28 and TRBJ1-1; D unclear. Germline CDR1 MDHEN, CDR2 SYDVKM. With 2 bases removed from V and 6 bases from J, the gap between germline ends came to 13 bases. The CDR3 extends over 14 amino acids. CDR3 nucleotides: TGTGCCAGCAGTTTAAGTTTGGGTTGGGCTGAAGCTTTCTTT. It translates to CASSLSLGWAEAFF.

V is TRBV9 and J is TRBJ2-1; tentative D call: TRBD2 (5 bases). Trimming left V 4 bases short and J 9 bases short, with 17 bases between. Germline assignment: CDR1 SGDLS and CDR2 YYNGEE. This CDR3 comprises 14 residues. CDR3 nucleotides: TGTGCCAGCAGCAAAGGGTCGCGACTAAGTGAGCAGTTCTTC. It specifies CASSKGSRLSEQFF.

The chain links TRBV27 to TRBJ2-1; 8 nucleotides match TRBD2. The CDR3 has 17 residues. Germline V gene data show CDR1 as MNHEY and CDR2 as SMNVEV (reference sequence). V dropped 4 bases and J dropped 0; count of bases not matched to a gene: 8. The CDR3 loop reads CASSSQKSGSSYNEQFF. The CDR3 DNA is TGTGCCAGCAGTTCCCAAAAAAGCGGGAGCTCCTACAATGAGCAGTTCTTC.

The chain links TRBV6-5 to TRBJ1-2; no definite D call. This CDR3 spans 14 amino acids. CDR1 is MNHEY and CDR2 is SVGAGI in the germline V gene. V shed 0 bases and J shed 1 base, with 6 bases lying between them. The CDR3 DNA is TGTGCCAGCAGTTACTCGAGGGTTAACTATGGCTACACCTTC. The encoded protein is CASSYSRVNYGYTF.